The text below deals with one TCR beta chain. The antigen is unknown. The source of the sample is a study of cytomegalovirus exposure and HLA in healthy donors. 60 Vbeta and 13 Jbeta primers were used in PCR. Repertoires were generated with immunoSEQ multiplex PCR, while TCRdb's copy carries only in-frame clones and drops some. The sample has approximately 220,000 clones; 76% are singletons. Trimming took 6 bases from V and 6 from J; bases not matched to a gene: 6. Germline lookup yields CDR1 SEHNR and CDR2 FQNEAQ (reference sequence). The CDR3 consists of 15 residues. Points from the study as a whole: The investigators catalogued 150 to 200 TCR beta chains as cytomegalovirus-associated. Using a false discovery rate of 0.05, a later analysis showed that 15,000 to 20,000 TCR beta sequences were associated with HLA alleles. Common viral pathogens were later found to be apparently linked to several of the most significant clusters.

Source material: PBMCs. The sequence derives from a man aged 18 to 30 in good health and CMV-seronegative. The chain carries TRBV7-9 and TRBJ2-1; 12 bases fit TRBD1. The CDR3 sequence is CASRGGQGATNEQFF. CDR3 sequence (DNA): TGTGCCAGCAGAGGGGGACAGGGGGCTACCAATGAGCAGTTCTTC.